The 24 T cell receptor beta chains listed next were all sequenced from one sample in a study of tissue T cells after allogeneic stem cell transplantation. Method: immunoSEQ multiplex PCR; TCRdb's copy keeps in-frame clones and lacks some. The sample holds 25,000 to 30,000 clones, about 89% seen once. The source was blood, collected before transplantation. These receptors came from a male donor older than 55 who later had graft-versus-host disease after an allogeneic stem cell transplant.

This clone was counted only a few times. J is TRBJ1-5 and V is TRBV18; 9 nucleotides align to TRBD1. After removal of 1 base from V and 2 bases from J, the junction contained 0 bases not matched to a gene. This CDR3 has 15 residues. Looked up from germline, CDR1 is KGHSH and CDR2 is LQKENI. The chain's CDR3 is CASSPRTGGNQPQHF. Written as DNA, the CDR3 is TGTGCCAGCTCACCACGGACAGGGGGCAATCAGCCCCAGCATTTT.

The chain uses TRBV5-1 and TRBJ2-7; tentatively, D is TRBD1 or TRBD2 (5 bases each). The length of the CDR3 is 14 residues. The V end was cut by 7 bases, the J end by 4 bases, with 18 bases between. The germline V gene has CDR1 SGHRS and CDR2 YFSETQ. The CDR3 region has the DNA TGCGCCAGCGGGGCCCGGACTGCCCCGTACGAGCAGTACTTC. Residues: CASGARTAPYEQYF.

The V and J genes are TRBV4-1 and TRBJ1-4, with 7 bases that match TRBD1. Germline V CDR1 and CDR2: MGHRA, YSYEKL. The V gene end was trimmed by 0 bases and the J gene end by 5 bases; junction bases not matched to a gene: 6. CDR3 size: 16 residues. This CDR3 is CASSQDPGQRNEKLFF. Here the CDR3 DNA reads TGCGCCAGCAGCCAAGATCCGGGACAGAGAAATGAAAAACTGTTTTTT.

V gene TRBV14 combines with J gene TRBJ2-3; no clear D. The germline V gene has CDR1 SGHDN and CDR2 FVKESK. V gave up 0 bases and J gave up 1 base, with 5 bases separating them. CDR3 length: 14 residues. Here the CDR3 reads CASSQEWGTDTQYF. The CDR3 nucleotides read TGTGCCAGCAGCCAAGAATGGGGCACAGATACGCAGTATTTT. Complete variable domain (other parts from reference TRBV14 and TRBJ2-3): EAGVTQFPSHSVIEKGQTVTLRCDPISGHDNLYWYRRVMGKEIKFLLHFVKESKQDESGMPNNRFLAERTGGTYSTLKVQPAELEDSGVYFCASSQEWGTDTQYFGPGTRLTVL.

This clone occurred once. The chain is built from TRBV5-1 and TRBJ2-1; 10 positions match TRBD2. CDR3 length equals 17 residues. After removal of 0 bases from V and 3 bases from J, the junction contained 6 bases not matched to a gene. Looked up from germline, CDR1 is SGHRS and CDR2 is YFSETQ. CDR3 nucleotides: TGCGCCAGCAGCTTGGCCCCCTCTAGCGGGAGCTACAATGAGCAGTTCTTC. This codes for CASSLAPSSGSYNEQFF.

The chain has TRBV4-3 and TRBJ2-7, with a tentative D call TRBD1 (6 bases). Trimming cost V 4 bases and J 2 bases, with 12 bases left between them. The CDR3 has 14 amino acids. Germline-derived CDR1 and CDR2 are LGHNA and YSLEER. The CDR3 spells CASSRYDRPYEQYF. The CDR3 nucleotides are TGCGCCAGCAGCCGATATGACAGGCCCTACGAGCAGTACTTC.

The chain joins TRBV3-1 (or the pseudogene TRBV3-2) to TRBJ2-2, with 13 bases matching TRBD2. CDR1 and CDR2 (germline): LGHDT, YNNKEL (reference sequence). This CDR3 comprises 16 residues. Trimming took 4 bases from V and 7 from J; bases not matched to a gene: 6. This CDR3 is CASSPTSGRLSGELFF. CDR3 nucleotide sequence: TGTGCCAGCAGCCCGACTAGCGGGAGGCTGAGCGGGGAGCTGTTTTTT.

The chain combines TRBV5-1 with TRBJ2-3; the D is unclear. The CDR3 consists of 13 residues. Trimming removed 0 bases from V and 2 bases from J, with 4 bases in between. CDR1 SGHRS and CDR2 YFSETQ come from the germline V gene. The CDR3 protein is CASSLDNTDTQYF. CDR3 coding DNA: TGCGCCAGCAGCTTGGACAACACAGATACGCAGTATTTT.

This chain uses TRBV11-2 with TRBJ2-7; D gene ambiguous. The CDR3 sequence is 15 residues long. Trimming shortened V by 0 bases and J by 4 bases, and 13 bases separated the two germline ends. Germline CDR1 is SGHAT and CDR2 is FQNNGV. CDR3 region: CASSLDRTLPYEQYF. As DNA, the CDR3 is TGTGCCAGCAGCTTAGATCGAACCCTGCCTTACGAGCAGTACTTC.

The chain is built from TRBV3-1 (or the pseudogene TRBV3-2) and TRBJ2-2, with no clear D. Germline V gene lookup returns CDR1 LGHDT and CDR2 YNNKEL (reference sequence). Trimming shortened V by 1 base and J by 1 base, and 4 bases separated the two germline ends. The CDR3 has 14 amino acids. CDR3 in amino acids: CASSQGGNTGELFF. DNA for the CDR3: TGTGCCAGCAGCCAAGGAGGGAACACCGGGGAGCTGTTTTTT.

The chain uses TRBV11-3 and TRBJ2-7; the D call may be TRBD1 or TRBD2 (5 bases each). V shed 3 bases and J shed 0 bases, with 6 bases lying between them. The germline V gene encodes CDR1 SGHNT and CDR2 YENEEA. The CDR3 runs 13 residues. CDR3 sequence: CASSFGTSYEQYF. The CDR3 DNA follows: TGTGCCAGCAGCTTTGGGACCTCCTACGAGCAGTACTTC.

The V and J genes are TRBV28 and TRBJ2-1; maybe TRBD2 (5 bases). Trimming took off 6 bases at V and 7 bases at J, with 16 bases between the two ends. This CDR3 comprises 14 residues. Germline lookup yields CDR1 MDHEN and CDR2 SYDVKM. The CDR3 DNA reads TGTGCCAGCAGCGAGTCTAGCTGGGTGAATGAGCAGTTCTTC. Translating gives CASSESSWVNEQFF. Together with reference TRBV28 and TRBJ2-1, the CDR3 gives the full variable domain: DVKVTQSSRYLVKRTGEKVFLECVQDMDHENMFWYRQDPGLGLRLIYFSYDVKMKEKGDIPEGYSVSREKKERFSLILESASTNQTSMYLCASSESSWVNEQFFGPGTRLTVL.

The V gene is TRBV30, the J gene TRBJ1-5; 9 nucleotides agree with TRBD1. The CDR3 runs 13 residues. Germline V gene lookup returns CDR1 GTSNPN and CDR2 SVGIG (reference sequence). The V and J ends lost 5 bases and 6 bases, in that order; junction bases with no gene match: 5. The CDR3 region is CAWGGQGAQPQHF. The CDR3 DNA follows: TGTGCCTGGGGGGGACAGGGTGCTCAGCCCCAGCATTTT.

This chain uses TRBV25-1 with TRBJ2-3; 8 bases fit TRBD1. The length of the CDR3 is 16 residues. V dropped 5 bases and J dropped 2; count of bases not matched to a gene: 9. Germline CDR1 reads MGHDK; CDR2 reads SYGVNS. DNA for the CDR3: TGTGCCAGCAGTCTCGGGACAGGTGGATTCACAGATACGCAGTATTTT. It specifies CASSLGTGGFTDTQYF.

The CDR3 here is CASQNSQRENSPLHF. CDR3 DNA: TGTGCCAGTCAGAATTCCCAGCGAGAGAATTCACCCCTCCACTTT. This rearrangement joins TRBV19 to TRBJ1-6; D is ambiguous. The CDR3 runs 15 residues. Trimming removed 8 bases at V and 7 bases at J, with 18 bases between. CDR1 is LNHDA and CDR2 is SQIVND in the germline V gene (reference sequence).

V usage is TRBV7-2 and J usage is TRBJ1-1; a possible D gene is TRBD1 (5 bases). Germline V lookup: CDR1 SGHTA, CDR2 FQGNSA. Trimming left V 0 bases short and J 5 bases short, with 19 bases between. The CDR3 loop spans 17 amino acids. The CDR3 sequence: CASSLALVGRVGTEAFF. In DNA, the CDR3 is TGTGCCAGCAGCTTAGCGCTAGTCGGCAGGGTGGGAACTGAAGCTTTCTTT. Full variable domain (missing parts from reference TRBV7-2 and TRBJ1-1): GAGVSQSPSNKVTEKGKDVELRCDPISGHTALYWYRQSLGQGLEFLIYFQGNSAPDKSGLPSDRFSAERTGGSVSTLTIQRTQQEDSAVYLCASSLALVGRVGTEAFFGQGTRLTVV.

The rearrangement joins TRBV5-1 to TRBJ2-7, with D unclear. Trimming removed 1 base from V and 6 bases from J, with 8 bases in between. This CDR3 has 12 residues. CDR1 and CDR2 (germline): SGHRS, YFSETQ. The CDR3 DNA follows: TGCGCCAGCAGCTTGTTCCTTAGCGAGCAGTACTTC. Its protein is CASSLFLSEQYF. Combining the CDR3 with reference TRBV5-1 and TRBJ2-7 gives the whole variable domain KAGVTQTPRYLIKTRGQQVTLSCSPISGHRSVSWYQQTPGQGLQFLFEYFSETQRNKGNFPGRFSGRQFSNSRSEMNVSTLELGDSALYLCASSLFLSEQYFGPGTRLTVT.

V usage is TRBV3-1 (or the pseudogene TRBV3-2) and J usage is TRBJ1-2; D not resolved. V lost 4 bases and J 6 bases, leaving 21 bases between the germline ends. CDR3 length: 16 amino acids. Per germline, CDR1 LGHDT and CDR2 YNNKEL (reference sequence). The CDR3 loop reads CASSLTTDGERDGYTF. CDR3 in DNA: TGTGCCAGCAGCCTAACCACGGACGGGGAACGGGATGGCTACACCTTC.

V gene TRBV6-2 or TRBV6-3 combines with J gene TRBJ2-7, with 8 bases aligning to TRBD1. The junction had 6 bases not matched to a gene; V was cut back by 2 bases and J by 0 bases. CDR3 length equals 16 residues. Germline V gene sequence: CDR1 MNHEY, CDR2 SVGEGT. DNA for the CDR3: TGTGCCAGCAGTTACCCACGACAGGGGTCCTCCTACGAGCAGTACTTC. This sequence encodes CASSYPRQGSSYEQYF.

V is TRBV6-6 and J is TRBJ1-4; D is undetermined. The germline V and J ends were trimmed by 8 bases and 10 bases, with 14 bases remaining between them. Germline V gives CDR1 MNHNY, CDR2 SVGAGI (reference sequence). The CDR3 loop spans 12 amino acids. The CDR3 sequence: CASRESGGKLFF. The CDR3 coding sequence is TGTGCCAGCCGGGAGTCGGGTGGAAAACTGTTTTTT.

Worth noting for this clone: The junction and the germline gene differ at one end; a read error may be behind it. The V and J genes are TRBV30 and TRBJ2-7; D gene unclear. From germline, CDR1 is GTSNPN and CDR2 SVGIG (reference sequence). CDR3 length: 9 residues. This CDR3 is CAWSSGAIF. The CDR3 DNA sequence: TGTGCCTGGAGTTCTGGAGCAATCTTC.

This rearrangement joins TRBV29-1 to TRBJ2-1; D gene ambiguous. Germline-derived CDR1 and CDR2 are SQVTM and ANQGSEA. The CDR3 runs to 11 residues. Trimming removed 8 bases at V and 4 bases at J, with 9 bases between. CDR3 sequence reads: CSSTRYNEQFF. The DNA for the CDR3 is TGCAGCTCGACCCGATACAATGAGCAGTTCTTC.

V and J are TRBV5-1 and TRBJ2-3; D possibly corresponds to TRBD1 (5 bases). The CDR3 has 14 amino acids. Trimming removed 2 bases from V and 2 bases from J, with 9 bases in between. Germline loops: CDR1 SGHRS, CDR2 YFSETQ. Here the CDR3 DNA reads TGCGCCAGCAGCTTCGGACAAAACACAGATACGCAGTATTTT. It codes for CASSFGQNTDTQYF.

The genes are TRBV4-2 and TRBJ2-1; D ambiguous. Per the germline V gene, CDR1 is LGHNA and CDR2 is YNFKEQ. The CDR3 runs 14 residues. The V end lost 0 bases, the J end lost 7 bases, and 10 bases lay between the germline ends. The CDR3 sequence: CASSQDRRQNEQFF. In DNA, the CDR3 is TGTGCCAGCAGCCAAGATCGACGACAAAATGAGCAGTTCTTC.